Sequencing of this TCR beta chain was carried out in a study of cytomegalovirus exposure and HLA in healthy donors. In the study overall: Earlier results showed roughly 120 million unique TCR beta sequences derived from about 179 million T cells.

Germline-derived CDR1 and CDR2 are SQVTM and ANQGSEA. Unmatched junction bases numbered 0, after V lost 3 bases and J lost 1 base. The CDR3 covers 13 residues. Concerning this clone itself: The antigen is not known.

Overall study results and limits: The study put under 200 TCR beta chains on its list as cytomegalovirus-associated. CMV antigen specificity of a few CMV-associated chains was confirmed in vitro. Immune exposure information available was restricted to CMV serostatus.

Use of 60 Vbeta and 13 Jbeta primers characterized the PCR. Method: immunoSEQ multiplex PCR; TCRdb's copy keeps in-frame clones and lacks some. Of around 190,000 clones listed, around 83% are singletons. This receptor was identified in a girl aged 2 to 9 in good health and CMV-seropositive. The J gene is TRBJ1-1, the V gene TRBV29-1, with 9 positions matching TRBD1. The sequencing sample was made of PBMCs. The CDR3 region is CSVEDRGNTEAFF. CDR3 DNA sequence: TGCAGCGTTGAGGACAGGGGGAACACTGAAGCTTTCTTT.